Below, 21 T cell receptor beta chains from the same sample are listed, as sequenced in a study of CD8+ T cells in alopecia areata. Specified treatment: oral pan-JAK inhibitor, 5-10 mg twice daily. RNA was isolated and reverse transcribed to cDNA, the sequencing template. Profiling relied on immunoSEQ multiplex PCR, and the TCRdb table lists in-frame clones only, not all of them. The data hold roughly 110,000 clones, with less than 70% observed a single time. The sequencing here drew on CD4+ T cells sorted from blood, taken at week 24, from a patient treated with tofacitinib. The source is a human donor with alopecia areata.

This chain joins TRBV6-5 and TRBJ1-2; no clear D. The CDR3 runs 12 residues. V lost 7 bases and J 5 bases, leaving 11 bases between the germline ends. CDR1 and CDR2 from the germline V gene are MNHEY and SVGAGI. As DNA, the CDR3 is TGTGCCAGCACTTCGGGCAGATATGGCTACACCTTC. Protein: CASTSGRYGYTF.

This chain links TRBV5-4 with TRBJ1-1; 8 nucleotides match TRBD1. The length of the CDR3 is 14 residues. The ends lost 0 bases at V and 6 bases at J; junction bases unmatched: 4. Germline CDR1 and CDR2: SGHNT and YYREEE (reference sequence). Here the CDR3 reads CASSLGQGTSEAFF. The DNA for the CDR3 is TGTGCCAGCAGCTTGGGACAGGGGACCTCTGAAGCTTTCTTT.

The V gene is TRBV15, the J gene TRBJ1-2; 7 nucleotides line up with TRBD1. The CDR3 contains 13 residues. V was clipped by 6 bases and J by 6 bases; unmatched bases: 7. Germline-derived CDR1 and CDR2 are LNHNV and YYDKDF (reference sequence). This CDR3 reads CATRGGDRDGYTF. CDR3 sequence (DNA): TGTGCCACCAGAGGAGGAGACAGGGATGGCTACACCTTC. Together with reference TRBV15 and TRBJ1-2, the CDR3 gives the full variable domain: DAMVIQNPRYQVTQFGKPVTLSCSQTLNHNVMYWYQQKSSQAPKLLFHYYDKDFNNEADTPDNFQSRRPNTSFCFLDIRSPGLGDTAMYLCATRGGDRDGYTFGSGTRLTVV.

This clone was observed a handful of times. This sequence joins TRBV6-5 and TRBJ1-2; 8 nucleotides line up with TRBD1. CDR1 is MNHEY and CDR2 is SVGAGI in the germline V gene. CDR3 length equals 13 residues. V was pared by 2 bases and J by 6 bases, with 2 bases of the junction left unmatched. In DNA form, the CDR3 reads TGTGCCAGCAGTTACCAGGGGGCTAATGGCTACACCTTC. It is translated as CASSYQGANGYTF.

The chain combines TRBV4-3 with TRBJ1-1; tentative D call: TRBD1 (6 bases). Trimming took 1 base from V and 9 from J, leaving 12 bases between them. Germline V gene lookup returns CDR1 LGHNA and CDR2 YSLEER. This CDR3 contains 13 residues. CDR3 nucleotide sequence: TGCGCCAGCAGCCAAGTAGGGGGGGGAAAAGCTTTCTTT. Translated: CASSQVGGGKAFF.

The chain combines TRBV18 with TRBJ1-6; D remains ambiguous. V was shortened by 2 bases and J by 8 bases, with 10 bases between the two germline ends. This CDR3 has 14 residues. The germline V gene encodes CDR1 KGHSH and CDR2 LQKENI. The CDR3 spells CASSPGGVHSPLHF. The CDR3 nucleotides are TGTGCCAGCTCACCAGGTGGGGTACATTCACCCCTCCACTTT.

V is TRBV5-1 and J is TRBJ1-2; possible D gene TRBD1, 5 bases. Germline CDR1 reads SGHRS; CDR2 reads YFSETQ. This CDR3 is 16 amino acids long. The V and J ends lost 0 bases and 2 bases respectively, with 14 bases between them. Written as DNA, the CDR3 is TGCGCCAGCAGCTTGGACGGGGGATCTTCAAACTATGGCTACACCTTC. Translation: CASSLDGGSSNYGYTF.

The rearrangement uses TRBV7-8 and TRBJ1-1, with D possibly matching TRBD1 (6 bases). Germline values: CDR1 SGHVS, CDR2 FQNEAQ. Trimming stripped 4 bases from V and 1 base from J, with 7 bases between. The CDR3 is made up of 13 amino acids. In DNA, the CDR3 is TGTGCCAGCAGCTCACAGGGGAACACTGAAGCTTTCTTT. Translated: CASSSQGNTEAFF. Full variable domain (outside the CDR3, taken from reference TRBV7-8 and TRBJ1-1): GAGVSQSPRYKVAKRGQDVALRCDPISGHVSLFWYQQALGQGPEFLTYFQNEAQLDKSGLPSDRFFAERPEGSVSTLKIQRTQQEDSAVYLCASSSQGNTEAFFGQGTRLTVV.

The rearrangement links TRBV18 to TRBJ2-3; no reliable D call. V lost 0 bases and J 2 bases, leaving 3 bases between the germline ends. CDR1 is KGHSH and CDR2 is LQKENI in the germline V gene. This CDR3 region has 13 residues. The CDR3 protein is CASSPPATDTQYF. The DNA for the CDR3 is TGTGCCAGCTCACCACCGGCCACAGATACGCAGTATTTT.

This clone was observed a handful of times. The chain links TRBV14 to TRBJ2-2; unclear D gene. Trimming removed 6 bases from V and 5 bases from J, with 10 bases in between. CDR1 and CDR2 from the germline V gene are SGHDN and FVKESK. CDR3 length: 13 amino acids. CDR3 in DNA: TGTGCCAGCAGAGGATCGAGAACCGGGGAGCTGTTTTTT. Its protein is CASRGSRTGELFF.

The V call is TRBV30, the J call TRBJ2-6; D is uncertain. This CDR3 spans 17 amino acids. Trimming took 7 bases from V and 4 from J, leaving 23 bases between them. Germline V gene sequence: CDR1 GTSNPN, CDR2 SVGIG (reference sequence). The CDR3 coding sequence is TGTGCCTCCCCTGGGCAGGCGTCGTCGGTCGGGGCCAACGTCCTGACTTTC. Protein: CASPGQASSVGANVLTF.

This CDR3 is CASSTGGAIETQYF. The CDR3 region has the DNA TGTGCCAGCAGCACCGGGGGGGCCATAGAGACCCAGTACTTC. The chain is built from TRBV6-5 and TRBJ2-5; TRBD2 matches at 8 bases. The ends lost 6 bases at V and 4 bases at J; junction bases unmatched: 7. Germline CDR1 is MNHEY and CDR2 is SVGAGI. CDR3 length: 14 residues.

The genes are TRBV7-2 and TRBJ1-5; 7 bases fit TRBD1. Trimming took 4 bases from V and 13 from J; bases not matched to a gene: 4. CDR1 is SGHTA, CDR2 FQGNSA, per germline. This CDR3 contains 11 residues. The CDR3 DNA sequence: TGTGCCAGCAGCTCCGACAGGGAACAGCATTTT. Its translation is CASSSDREQHF.

This chain connects TRBV7-3 to TRBJ2-3, with TRBD2 matching over 9 bases. The CDR3 covers 15 residues. The junction had 5 bases not matched to a gene; V was cut back by 1 base and J by 6 bases. Germline CDR1 SGHTA, CDR2 FQGTGA. CDR3 amino acids: CASSLKAGGPDTQYF. DNA of the CDR3: TGTGCCAGCAGCTTAAAAGCGGGGGGCCCGGATACGCAGTATTTT.

A remark on this clone: This same CDR3 is encoded by further DNA sequences in the sample. This rearrangement joins TRBV5-1 to TRBJ1-6; D possibly corresponds to TRBD1 (5 bases). V lost 0 bases and J lost 10, with 8 bases in between. Per germline, CDR1 SGHRS and CDR2 YFSETQ. The CDR3 runs to 13 residues. The DNA for the CDR3 is TGCGCCAGCAGCTTGGCAGGGAGATCACCCCTCCACTTT. Amino acids: CASSLAGRSPLHF.

This clone came up a few times. This sequence joins TRBV25-1 and TRBJ1-6, with D unresolved. The CDR3 runs 14 residues. V was cut by 3 bases and J by 5 bases, with 8 bases left in between. The germline V gene has CDR1 MGHDK and CDR2 SYGVNS. CDR3 nucleotide sequence: TGTGCCAGCAGTGACCCCCTCAATAATTCACCCCTCCACTTT. Protein sequence: CASSDPLNNSPLHF.

This chain links TRBV7-9 with TRBJ1-2; D not resolved. Germline-derived CDR1 and CDR2 are SEHNR and FQNEAQ (reference sequence). The CDR3 has 13 residues. V lost 6 bases, J lost 6 bases, and 14 bases lay in between. The CDR3 nucleotides are TGTGCCAGCAGACCAGGTTATCTCGATGGCTACACCTTC. This codes for CASRPGYLDGYTF.

This clone was picked up a small number of times. J is TRBJ2-5 and V is TRBV5-1; no reliable D call. V gave up 4 bases and J gave up 5 bases, with 18 bases separating them. The CDR3 is 15 amino acids. CDR1 SGHRS and CDR2 YFSETQ come from the germline V gene. The CDR3 nucleotides are TGCGCCAGCAGCATTGGACGTTCCGGACGGGAGACCCAGTACTTC. This translates into CASSIGRSGRETQYF.

The V and J genes are TRBV29-1 and TRBJ2-3; no clear D gene. The V and J ends lost 4 bases and 2 bases respectively, with 16 bases between them. This CDR3 has 15 residues. The germline V gene encodes CDR1 SQVTM and CDR2 ANQGSEA. The CDR3 nucleotides are TGCAGCGTTGTGCGAACCCACCTCCCCACAGATACGCAGTATTTT. Translating gives CSVVRTHLPTDTQYF.

The V and J genes are TRBV19 and TRBJ2-4; the D call may be TRBD1 or TRBD2 (5 bases each). Germline loops: CDR1 LNHDA, CDR2 SQIVND (reference sequence). Trimming removed 1 base from V and 13 bases from J, with 11 bases in between. The CDR3 is made up of 12 amino acids. The CDR3: CASSIVRDQQYF. CDR3 coding DNA: TGTGCCAGTAGTATAGTCCGGGACCAACAGTACTTC.

The genes are TRBV15 and TRBJ2-5; D unclear. Germline V gives CDR1 LNHNV, CDR2 YYDKDF (reference sequence). Trimming removed 0 bases from V and 7 bases from J, with 6 bases in between. The CDR3 runs 12 residues. The CDR3 reads CATSRDLGTQYF. The CDR3 DNA sequence: TGTGCCACCAGCAGAGATTTGGGGACCCAGTACTTC.